A single sample is the source of the 20 T cell receptor beta chains below, sequenced in a study of Ad26.COV2.S vaccination and SARS-CoV-2 variants. Clones were sequenced by immunoSEQ multiplex PCR, and TCRdb holds only the in-frame ones, with some missing. The sample has 300,000 to 500,000 clones, roughly nine tenths seen once. Regarding treatment: about 20 received Ad26.COV2.S at low or high dose, single or two shots; roughly five received placebo; per-sample allocation not given. Sample collection was performed on day 63 after the first vaccine or placebo injection. The input for sequencing was peripheral blood, taken in a trial of Ad26.COV2.S vaccine versus placebo. The receptors originated from a person between 18 and 65 years old who received the Ad26.COV2.S COVID-19 vaccine or a placebo.

The rearrangement joins TRBV19 to TRBJ1-1; the match to TRBD1 covers 8 bases. The CDR3 has 14 residues. The V gene's germline CDR1 is LNHDA and CDR2 SQIVND (reference sequence). V dropped 4 bases and J dropped 0; count of bases not matched to a gene: 1. CDR3 DNA: TGTGCCAGTAGTACAGGGGGCTTGAACACTGAAGCTTTCTTT. It codes for CASSTGGLNTEAFF.

The rearrangement joins TRBV3-1 (or the pseudogene TRBV3-2) to TRBJ2-2; D remains ambiguous. Germline V gene lookup returns CDR1 LGHDT and CDR2 YNNKEL (reference sequence). This CDR3 is 12 amino acids long. The ends were cut back, 3 bases at V and 13 bases at J, with 12 bases in the middle. In DNA form, the CDR3 reads TGTGCCAGCAGCCATGAGGCTCAGAGGCTGTTTTTT. It translates to CASSHEAQRLFF.

The chain recombines TRBV4-1 with TRBJ2-5; D call uncertain. The CDR3 extends over 16 amino acids. CDR1 is MGHRA and CDR2 is YSYEKL in the germline V gene. Trimming removed 1 base at V and 4 bases at J, with 16 bases between. The CDR3 DNA sequence: TGCGCCAGCAGCCAAGGCCGTTTTGGCAGTTCAGAGACCCAGTACTTC. It encodes CASSQGRFGSSETQYF.

This chain connects TRBV10-1 to TRBJ2-3; possible D gene TRBD2, 6 bases. Trimming removed 8 bases from V and 6 bases from J, with 15 bases in between. From germline, CDR1 is WNHNN and CDR2 SYGVQD (reference sequence). There are 13 residues in the CDR3. The chain's CDR3 is CASSSGGWDTQYF. DNA of the CDR3: TGCGCCAGCTCGTCCGGGGGTTGGGATACGCAGTATTTT.

V gene TRBV12-3 or TRBV12-4 combines with J gene TRBJ1-1; D gene ambiguous. V was pared by 4 bases and J by 10 bases, with 16 bases between. The CDR3 loop spans 13 amino acids. The CDR3 region has the DNA TGTGCCAGCAGTTCGGTGGACGGGAGAATAGCTTTCTTT. Protein: CASSSVDGRIAFF.

This rearrangement joins TRBV5-1 to TRBJ2-1; TRBD2 matches 10 bases. Germline-derived CDR1 and CDR2 are SGHRS and YFSETQ. The CDR3 is 16 residues long. V was clipped by 7 bases and J by 10 bases; unmatched bases: 17. CDR3 coding DNA: TGCGCCAGCGCCCCCTCTAGCGGGGGACTCCTACAAGAGCAGTTCTTC. It yields the protein CASAPSSGGLLQEQFF.

The chain couples TRBV6-5 to TRBJ2-1, with TRBD1 as a possible D gene (5 bases). Between the trimmed V and J ends, which lost 6 bases and 11 bases, there was a span of 23 bases. The germline V gene has CDR1 MNHEY and CDR2 SVGAGI. The CDR3 contains 15 residues. The CDR3 spells CASRPTRETPAKQFF. The DNA of the CDR3 is TGTGCCAGCAGGCCCACCAGGGAAACCCCCGCCAAGCAGTTCTTC.

The genes are TRBV14 and TRBJ2-1; D is unclear. Germline V CDR1 and CDR2: SGHDN, FVKESK. V lost 0 bases and J 1 base, leaving 7 bases between the germline ends. This CDR3 spans 15 amino acids. The CDR3 coding sequence is TGTGCCAGCAGCCAAGATCTGGGATCCTACAATGAGCAGTTCTTC. It specifies CASSQDLGSYNEQFF.

The rearrangement joins TRBV7-2 to TRBJ2-1; TRBD2 agrees at 10 bases. CDR3 length: 15 amino acids. The junction had 3 bases not matched to a gene; V was cut back by 4 bases and J by 3 bases. Germline V gene lookup returns CDR1 SGHTA and CDR2 FQGNSA. The CDR3 nucleotides read TGTGCCAGCAGCTCGAGCGGGGGGGACTACAATGAGCAGTTCTTC. Its protein is CASSSSGGDYNEQFF.

The V gene is TRBV19, the J gene TRBJ2-5; 12 bases map to TRBD2. The V gene's germline CDR1 is LNHDA and CDR2 SQIVND (reference sequence). This CDR3 is 15 amino acids long. With V trimmed by 6 bases and J by 1 base, 3 bases remained unmatched. The CDR3 reads CASRLAGGGQETQYF. CDR3 DNA sequence: TGTGCCAGTAGACTAGCGGGGGGCGGCCAAGAGACCCAGTACTTC. Full variable domain (outside the CDR3, taken from reference TRBV19 and TRBJ2-5): DGGITQSPKYLFRKEGQNVTLSCEQNLNHDAMYWYRQDPGQGLRLIYYSQIVNDFQKGDIAEGYSVSREKKESFPLTVTSAQKNPTAFYLCASRLAGGGQETQYFGPGTRLLVL.

CDR3 sequence reads: CATLSTAYNEKLFF. CDR3 nucleotides: TGTGCCACTCTCTCGACAGCGTATAATGAAAAACTGTTTTTT. V usage is TRBV2 and J usage is TRBJ1-4, with D possibly being TRBD1 (5 bases). V lost 10 bases to trimming and J lost 4 bases, with 16 bases between them. Per the germline V gene, CDR1 is SNHLY and CDR2 is FYNNEI. This CDR3 spans 14 amino acids.

V usage is TRBV3-1 (or the pseudogene TRBV3-2) and J usage is TRBJ2-1; no firm D call. The CDR3 has 14 residues. V lost 4 bases, J lost 1 base, and 8 bases lay in between. The V gene's germline CDR1 is LGHDT and CDR2 YNNKEL (reference sequence). The DNA of the CDR3 is TGTGCCAGCAGCCGGAGTAGTTCCTACAATGAGCAGTTCTTC. Its protein is CASSRSSSYNEQFF.

The rearrangement uses TRBV4-1 and TRBJ1-4; 9 positions match TRBD1. J lost 5 bases, V lost 0 bases, and 7 bases had no gene match. This CDR3 region has 17 residues. Germline V gives CDR1 MGHRA, CDR2 YSYEKL. The CDR3 sequence is CASSQEKDRGLNEKLFF. The DNA for the CDR3 is TGCGCCAGCAGCCAAGAAAAGGACAGGGGACTAAATGAAAAACTGTTTTTT.

The chain joins TRBV23-1 to TRBJ1-3; 7 bases are a match to TRBD1. TRBV23-1 falls under the ORF class, with uncertain function. The ends lost 0 bases at V and 0 bases at J; junction bases unmatched: 5. This CDR3 contains 17 residues. The CDR3 loop is CASSQSPGQDSGNTIYF. Here the CDR3 DNA reads TGCGCCAGCAGTCAATCCCCCGGACAGGACTCTGGAAACACCATATATTTT.

Here the CDR3 reads CASSPQGTFNYGYTF. The CDR3 DNA is TGTGCCAGCAGCCCACAGGGGACGTTCAACTATGGCTACACCTTC. V and J are TRBV5-4 and TRBJ1-2; 7 nucleotides agree with TRBD1. Germline lookup yields CDR1 SGHNT and CDR2 YYREEE (reference sequence). V lost 4 bases and J lost 2; bases outside the gene matches: 8. The CDR3 consists of 15 residues.

The rearrangement links TRBV5-4 to TRBJ2-7, with 14 bases that match TRBD2. Germline V gene lookup returns CDR1 SGHNT and CDR2 YYREEE (reference sequence). J lost 5 bases, V lost 4 bases, and 8 bases had no gene match. The CDR3 is 16 amino acids. The DNA of the CDR3 is TGTGCCAGCAGCCCTGGGACTAGCGGGGGTTGGGACGAGCAGTACTTC. Amino acid sequence: CASSPGTSGGWDEQYF.

This clone was seen just once. The genes are TRBV6-5 and TRBJ2-2; D is unresolved. CDR3 length equals 15 residues. V gave up 8 bases and J gave up 1 base, with 14 bases separating them. Germline values: CDR1 MNHEY, CDR2 SVGAGI. DNA of the CDR3: TGTGCCAGCTCGGAAAGCCGGCGGAACACCGGGGAGCTGTTTTTT. Protein sequence: CASSESRRNTGELFF.

This sequence joins TRBV3-1 (or the pseudogene TRBV3-2) and TRBJ2-1, with 9 bases aligning to TRBD2. Losses at the gene ends were 0 bases for V and 8 bases for J; bases not matched to a gene: 8. There are 16 residues in the CDR3. CDR1 and CDR2 from the germline V gene are LGHDT and YNNKEL (reference sequence). CDR3 in amino acids: CASSQEAAGGLHEQFF. The CDR3 bases are TGTGCCAGCAGCCAAGAAGCTGCGGGGGGGCTTCATGAGCAGTTCTTC.

This clone was found a few times. The chain uses TRBV5-8 and TRBJ1-5; D gene ambiguous. This CDR3 has 15 amino acids. CDR1 is SGHTS, CDR2 YDEGEE, per germline. With 0 bases removed from V and 1 base from J, the gap between germline ends came to 8 bases. The CDR3 DNA sequence: TGTGCCAGCAGCTTGGAGGGAAGGAGCAATCAGCCCCAGCATTTT. Its translation is CASSLEGRSNQPQHF. Supplemented by reference TRBV5-8 and TRBJ1-5, the full variable domain reads EAGVTQSPTHLIKTRGQQATLRCSPISGHTSVYWYQQALGLGLQFLLWYDEGEERNRGNFPPRFSGRQFPNYSSELNVNALELEDSALYLCASSLEGRSNQPQHFGDGTRLSIL.

This chain joins TRBV5-1 and TRBJ2-3, with a possible D match to TRBD1 (6 bases). Germline V gene sequence: CDR1 SGHRS, CDR2 YFSETQ. The CDR3 is 14 residues long. V lost 0 bases to trimming and J lost 6 bases, with 11 bases between them. This CDR3 is CASSLATGRDTQYF. In nucleotides, the CDR3 is TGCGCCAGCAGCTTGGCCACAGGGCGCGATACGCAGTATTTT.